This is a list of T cell receptor beta chains from one sample in a study of blood T cells in healthy people across ages. TCRdb used MiXCR to reprocess the 5' RACE reads, holding one entry per CDR3 protein. Of around 1,800,000 distinct CDR3 sequences in the sample, about two fifths are singletons; the top ten hold under 30%. Sequencing was done on a sample of blood. The source of these receptors is a human donor in good health. Both conserved end residues are part of each CDR3. D genes are given only for firm matches. Clone size appears in some rows only: once, few, many, or a class for an expanded clone.

abundance,v_gene,j_gene,d_gene,CDR3nt,CDR3aa
.,TRBV7-2,TRBJ2-5,TRBD2,TGTGCCAGCAGCACTAGCGGGGGGAATTGGGTGACCCAGTACTTC,CASSTSGGNWVTQYF
few,TRBV27,TRBJ2-7,TRBD1,TGTGCCAGCAGTTTAGAGGCAGGGGGCTACGGGGGGCAGTACTTC,CASSLEAGGYGGQYF
.,TRBV9,TRBJ1-2,TRBD1,TGTGCCAGCAGCGTAGACTCCGGGACAGGGTATGGCTACACCTTC,CASSVDSGTGYGYTF
.,TRBV6-2/TRBV6-3,TRBJ2-3,.,TGTGCCAGCAGTTACTACCGGAAGCTGGATACGCAGTATTTT,CASSYYRKLDTQYF
.,TRBV20-1,TRBJ1-5,TRBD1,TGCAGTGCTAGAGGGGACAGGCAAGACAATCAGCCCCAGCATTTT,CSARGDRQDNQPQHF
.,TRBV28,TRBJ1-2,.,TGTGCCAGCAGCTCCCAAGGGGGGCTTATGTATGGCTACACCTTC,CASSSQGGLMYGYTF
many,TRBV29-1,TRBJ2-7,TRBD1,TGCAGCGTTGAAACAGGGGACTACGAGCAGTACTTC,CSVETGDYEQYF
once,TRBV29-1,TRBJ1-1,.,TGCAGCGTTGATGAGACGGAAGGAATGAACATTGAAGCTTTCTTT,CSVDETEGMNIEAFF
.,TRBV7-8,TRBJ2-4,.,TGTGCCAGCAGCTTGGGACAAAGAACCTACAATGAGCAGTACTTC,CASSLGQRTYNEQYF
many,TRBV6-5,TRBJ2-7,.,TGTGCCAGCAGCCCCGTGGGTGCCTACGAGCAGTACTTC,CASSPVGAYEQYF
.,TRBV7-2,TRBJ1-2,.,TGTGCCAGCAGCTTAGCGCCGGTCAGAAACTATGGCTACACCTTC,CASSLAPVRNYGYTF
.,TRBV10-3,TRBJ1-2,.,TGTGCCATCAGTAACCCCCTCGAACCCGCCGAAGATGGCTACACCTTC,CAISNPLEPAEDGYTF
.,TRBV11-2,TRBJ2-5,.,TGTGCCAGCTCCATCCCGGGACGTAAACAAGAGACCCAGTACTTC,CASSIPGRKQETQYF
.,TRBV3-1,TRBJ1-2,.,TGTGCCAGCAGCCCCCCAGGCTGGAGTACCCAAGTTGGCTACACCTTC,CASSPPGWSTQVGYTF
.,TRBV11-2,TRBJ2-6,TRBD1,TGTGCCAGCAGCTTAGCGGGACAGGGGGCTATTGGGGCCAACGTCCTGACTTTC,CASSLAGQGAIGANVLTF
.,TRBV20-1,TRBJ1-2,.,TGCAGTGCTCGGAACAGCGGCTATGGCTACACCTTC,CSARNSGYGYTF
.,TRBV4-2,TRBJ1-2,TRBD1,TGTACCAGCAGCTCGGAGGACAGGGGGCGTAATGGCTACACCTTC,CTSSSEDRGRNGYTF
few,TRBV7-2,TRBJ2-1,.,TGTGCCAGCAGCTTAGACTATGCCGGATACAATGAGCAGTTCTTC,CASSLDYAGYNEQFF
.,TRBV6-6,TRBJ2-1,.,TGTGCCAGCAGTTACGGGGTGGTTAGCGGCTCTCACAATGAGCAGTTCTTC,CASSYGVVSGSHNEQFF
few,TRBV15,TRBJ2-3,.,TGTGCCACCAGCAGAGTAGACTCAGATACGCAGTATTTT,CATSRVDSDTQYF
.,TRBV6-6,TRBJ2-2,.,TGTGCCAGCGGAGTAAAATCGTCGTGGACCGGGGAGCTGTTTTTT,CASGVKSSWTGELFF
.,TRBV5-1,TRBJ2-5,.,TGCGCCAGCAGCTTGGCCCCCACGGGGGCCTATCAAGAGACCCAGTACTTC,CASSLAPTGAYQETQYF
.,TRBV7-9,TRBJ2-1,.,TGTGCCACCTTGAGGAGGGGGTACAATGAGCAGTTCTTC,CATLRRGYNEQFF
few,TRBV6-2/TRBV6-3,TRBJ1-5,.,TGTGCCAGCAGTTATGGACCTAATAGCAATCAGCCCCAGCATTTT,CASSYGPNSNQPQHF
once,TRBV29-1,TRBJ2-1,.,TGCAGCGTTGACCCGGGGCTAGTGGGCACCCGGTTCTTC,CSVDPGLVGTRFF
few,TRBV12-3/TRBV12-4,TRBJ2-6,.,TGTGCCAGCAGTTTTATAGGGATTTGGACTGGGGCCAACGTCCTGACTTTC,CASSFIGIWTGANVLTF
once,TRBV12-3/TRBV12-4,TRBJ1-1,.,TGTGCCAGCAGTTTAGAGGGTCTGAGTACTGAAGCTTTCTTT,CASSLEGLSTEAFF
few,TRBV6-5,TRBJ1-5,.,TGTGCCAGCAAGAGGGGCAATCAGCCCCAGCATTTT,CASKRGNQPQHF
few,TRBV4-2,TRBJ2-1,TRBD1,TGTGCCAGCAGCCCCCAGACAGGGAATTGGCTCGGGGAGCAGTTCTTC,CASSPQTGNWLGEQFF
few,TRBV5-6,TRBJ1-6,TRBD1,TGTGCCAGCAGCTTCGGGACAGGCTATAATTCACCCCTCCACTTT,CASSFGTGYNSPLHF
.,TRBV27,TRBJ2-7,.,TGTGCCAGCAGTTCTACAATCTACGAGCAGTACTTC,CASSSTIYEQYF
few,TRBV7-2,TRBJ1-6,.,TGTGCCAGCAGTCAAGAGGGACACATAAATTCACCCTTCCACTTT,CASSQEGHINSPFHF
few,TRBV20-1,TRBJ2-3,.,TGCAGTGCCAATAGGGGGATAGCCCGGCACACAGATACGCAGTATTTT,CSANRGIARHTDTQYF
many,TRBV4-3,TRBJ1-2,TRBD1,TGTGCCAGCAGTCGTCGGACAGGAGCTAACTATGGCTACACCTTC,CASSRRTGANYGYTF
.,TRBV6-2/TRBV6-3,TRBJ2-7,TRBD2,TGCGCCAGCAGTTACGGACTAGCGGCTGAGCAGTACTTC,CASSYGLAAEQYF
.,TRBV7-3,TRBJ2-5,TRBD1,TGTGCCAGCAGCCGAACAGGGGGAGAAGAGACCCAGTACTTC,CASSRTGGEETQYF
many,TRBV5-1,TRBJ1-1,.,TGCGCCAGCAGCTTGGCCCTAAACACTGAAGCTTTCTTT,CASSLALNTEAFF
.,TRBV2,TRBJ1-2,.,TGTGCCAGCAGGGACACCGAAAACTATGGCTACACCTTC,CASRDTENYGYTF
few,TRBV7-2,TRBJ1-5,.,TGTGCCAGCAGCTTAAGGGGCCTCAATCAGCCCCAGCATTTT,CASSLRGLNQPQHF
.,TRBV7-8,TRBJ1-1,TRBD1,TGTGCCAGCAGCCGGACAGGGGGCGTAGATACTGAAGCTTTCTTT,CASSRTGGVDTEAFF
.,TRBV5-5,TRBJ1-4,TRBD1,TGTGCCAGCGAAACCGGGACAGTTGCGGAAAAACTGTTTTTT,CASETGTVAEKLFF
.,TRBV4-1,TRBJ2-1,TRBD1,TGCGCCAGCAGCCAAGAAGACCGGTCACAGGGGGCGGCGGTGGTAAGGCTATACAATGAGCAGTTCTTC,CASSQEDRSQGAAVVRLYNEQFF
.,TRBV7-2,TRBJ1-2,.,TGTGCCAGCAGTTACGGGACAACTCGCCTTGACTACACCTTC,CASSYGTTRLDYTF
few,TRBV3-1,TRBJ2-7,.,TGTGCCAGCAGCTCAACCTCTTTCTCCTACGAGCAGTACTTC,CASSSTSFSYEQYF
few,TRBV6-6,TRBJ2-4,.,TGTGCCAGCAGCCTACCATGGGGCTTAGCCAAAAACATTCAGTACTTC,CASSLPWGLAKNIQYF